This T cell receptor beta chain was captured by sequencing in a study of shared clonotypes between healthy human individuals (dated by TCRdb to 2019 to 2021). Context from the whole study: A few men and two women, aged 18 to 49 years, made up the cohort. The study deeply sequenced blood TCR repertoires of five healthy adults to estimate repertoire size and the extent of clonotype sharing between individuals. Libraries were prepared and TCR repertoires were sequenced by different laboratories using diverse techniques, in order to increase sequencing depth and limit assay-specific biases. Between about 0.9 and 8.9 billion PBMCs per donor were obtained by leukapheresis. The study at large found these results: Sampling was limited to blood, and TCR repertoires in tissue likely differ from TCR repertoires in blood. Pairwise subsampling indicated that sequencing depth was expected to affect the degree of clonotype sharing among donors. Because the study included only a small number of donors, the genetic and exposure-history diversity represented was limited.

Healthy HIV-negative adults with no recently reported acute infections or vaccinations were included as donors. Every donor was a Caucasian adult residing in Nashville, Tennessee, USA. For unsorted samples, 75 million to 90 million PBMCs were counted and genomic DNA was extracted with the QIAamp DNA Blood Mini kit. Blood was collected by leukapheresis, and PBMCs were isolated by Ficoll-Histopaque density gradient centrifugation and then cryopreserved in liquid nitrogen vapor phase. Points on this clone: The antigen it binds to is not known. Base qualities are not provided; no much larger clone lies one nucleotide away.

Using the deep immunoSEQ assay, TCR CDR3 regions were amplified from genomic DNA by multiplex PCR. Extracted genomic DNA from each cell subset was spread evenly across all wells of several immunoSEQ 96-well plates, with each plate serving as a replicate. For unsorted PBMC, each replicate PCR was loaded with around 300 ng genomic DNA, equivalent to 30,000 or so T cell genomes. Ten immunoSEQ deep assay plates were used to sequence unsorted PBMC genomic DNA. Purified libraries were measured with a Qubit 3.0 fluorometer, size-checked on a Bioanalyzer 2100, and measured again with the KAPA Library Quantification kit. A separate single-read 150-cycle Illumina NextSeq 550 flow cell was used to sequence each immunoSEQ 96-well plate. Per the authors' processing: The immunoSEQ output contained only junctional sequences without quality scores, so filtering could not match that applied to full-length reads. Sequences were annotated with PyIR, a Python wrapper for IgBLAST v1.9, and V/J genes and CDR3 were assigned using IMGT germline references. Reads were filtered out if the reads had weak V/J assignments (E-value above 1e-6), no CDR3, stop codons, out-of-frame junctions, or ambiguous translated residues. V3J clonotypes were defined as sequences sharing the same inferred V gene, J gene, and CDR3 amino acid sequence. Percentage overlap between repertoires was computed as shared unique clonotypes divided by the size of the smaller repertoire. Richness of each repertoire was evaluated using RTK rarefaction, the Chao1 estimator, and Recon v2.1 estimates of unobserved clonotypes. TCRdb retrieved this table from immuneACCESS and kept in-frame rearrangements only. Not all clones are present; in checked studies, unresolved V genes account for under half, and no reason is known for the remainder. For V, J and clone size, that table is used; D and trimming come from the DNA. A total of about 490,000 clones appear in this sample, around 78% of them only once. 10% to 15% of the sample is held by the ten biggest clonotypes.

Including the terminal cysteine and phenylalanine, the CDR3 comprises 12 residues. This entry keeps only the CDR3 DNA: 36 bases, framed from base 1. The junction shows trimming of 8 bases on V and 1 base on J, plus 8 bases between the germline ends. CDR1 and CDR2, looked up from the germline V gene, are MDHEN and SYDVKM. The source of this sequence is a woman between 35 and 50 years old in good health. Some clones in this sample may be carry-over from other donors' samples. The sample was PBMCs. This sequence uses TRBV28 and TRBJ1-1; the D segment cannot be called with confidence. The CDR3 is CASLLPNTEAFF. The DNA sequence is TGTGCCAGCCTTCTCCCGAACACTGAAGCTTTCTTT.